This record looks at one T cell receptor (beta chain) sequence and its context. Its antigen is unknown. Assay: immunoSEQ multiplex PCR; the TCRdb copy retains only in-frame clones and omits some. Of over 60,000 clones in the sample, approximately 93% were seen once. This sample stems from a study of PD-1 blockade in classical Hodgkin lymphoma. General study results and limits: Why the repertoires differ is still unclear, perhaps disease activity or prior therapy. Relative to healthy donors, newly diagnosed patients reportedly had lower baseline TCR diversity, which was reported as lower still in relapsed/refractory patients.

The time point is: newly diagnosed, previously untreated cHL patient sample. Peripheral samples used as comparators were newly diagnosed, untreated classical Hodgkin lymphoma PBMCs. Sequenced input: peripheral blood mononuclear cells (PBMCs). The receptor was derived from a human donor with classical Hodgkin lymphoma.

The chain's CDR3 is CASGLIMGTEQYF. CDR3 DNA: TGTGCTAGTGGTTTGATTATGGGGACCGAGCAGTACTTC. The chain links TRBV12-5 to TRBJ2-7, with D possibly called TRBD1 or TRBD2 (5 bases each). Germline CDR1 LGHNT, CDR2 FRNRAP. The CDR3 has 13 amino acids. Trimming took 2 bases from V and 6 from J, leaving 11 bases between them.